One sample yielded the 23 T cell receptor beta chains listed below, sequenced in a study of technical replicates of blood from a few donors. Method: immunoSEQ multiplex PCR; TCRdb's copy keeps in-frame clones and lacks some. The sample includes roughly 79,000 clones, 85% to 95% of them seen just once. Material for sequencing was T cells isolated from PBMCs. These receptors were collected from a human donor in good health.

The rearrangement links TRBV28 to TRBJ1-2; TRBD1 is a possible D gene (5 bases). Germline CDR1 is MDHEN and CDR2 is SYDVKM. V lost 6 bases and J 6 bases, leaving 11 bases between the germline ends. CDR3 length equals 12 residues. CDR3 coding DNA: TGTGCCAGCAGGCGGGGGGAGGATGGCTACACCTTC. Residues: CASRRGEDGYTF.

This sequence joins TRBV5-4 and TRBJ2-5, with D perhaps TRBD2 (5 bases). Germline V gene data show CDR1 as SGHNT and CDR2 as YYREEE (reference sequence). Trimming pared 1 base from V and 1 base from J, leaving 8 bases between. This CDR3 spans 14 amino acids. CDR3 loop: CASSLRGGQETQYF. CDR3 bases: TGTGCCAGCAGCTTGCGGGGTGGCCAAGAGACCCAGTACTTC.

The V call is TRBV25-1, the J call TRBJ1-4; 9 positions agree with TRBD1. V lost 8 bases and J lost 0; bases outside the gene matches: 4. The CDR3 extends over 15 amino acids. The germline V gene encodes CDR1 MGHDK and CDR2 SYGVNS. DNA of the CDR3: TGTGCCAGCCGGGACAGGGTCGCAACTAATGAAAAACTGTTTTTT. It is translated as CASRDRVATNEKLFF.

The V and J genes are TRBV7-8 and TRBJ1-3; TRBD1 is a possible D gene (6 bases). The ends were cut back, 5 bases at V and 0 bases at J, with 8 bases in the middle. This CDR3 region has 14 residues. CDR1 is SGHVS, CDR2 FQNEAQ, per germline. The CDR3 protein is CASSGTLSGNTIYF. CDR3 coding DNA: TGTGCCAGCAGCGGGACACTCTCTGGAAACACCATATATTTT. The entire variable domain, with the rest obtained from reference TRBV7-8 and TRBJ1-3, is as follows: GAGVSQSPRYKVAKRGQDVALRCDPISGHVSLFWYQQALGQGPEFLTYFQNEAQLDKSGLPSDRFFAERPEGSVSTLKIQRTQQEDSAVYLCASSGTLSGNTIYFGEGSWLTVV.

CDR3 bases: TGTGCCAGCAGCGTAGGAGGCGGGGTCACCTACGAGCAGTACTTC. Translated, it gives CASSVGGGVTYEQYF. This chain uses TRBV9 with TRBJ2-7; maybe TRBD2 (6 bases). Germline V CDR1 and CDR2: SGDLS, YYNGEE. V shed 0 bases and J shed 2 bases, with 12 bases lying between them. The CDR3 length is 15 residues.

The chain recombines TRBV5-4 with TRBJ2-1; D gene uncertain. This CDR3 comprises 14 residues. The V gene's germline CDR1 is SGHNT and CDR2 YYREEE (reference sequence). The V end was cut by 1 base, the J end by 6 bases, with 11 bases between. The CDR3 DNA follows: TGTGCCAGCAGCTTGTCACGACTCGGCAATGAGCAGTTCTTC. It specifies CASSLSRLGNEQFF.

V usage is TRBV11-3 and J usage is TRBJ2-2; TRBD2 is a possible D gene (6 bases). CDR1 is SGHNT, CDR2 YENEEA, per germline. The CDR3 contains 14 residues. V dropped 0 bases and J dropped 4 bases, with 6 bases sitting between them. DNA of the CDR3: TGTGCCAGCAGCTTAGAGGGGGGCACCGGGGAGCTGTTTTTT. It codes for CASSLEGGTGELFF.

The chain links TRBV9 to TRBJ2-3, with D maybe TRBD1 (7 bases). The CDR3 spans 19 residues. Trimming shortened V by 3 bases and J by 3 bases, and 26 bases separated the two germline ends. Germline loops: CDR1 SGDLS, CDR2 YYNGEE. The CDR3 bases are TGTGCCAGCAGCGAATCCGAACCCCCTCACAGGGGAGGTACAGATACGCAGTATTTT. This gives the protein CASSESEPPHRGGTDTQYF. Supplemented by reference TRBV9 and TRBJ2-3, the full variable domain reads DSGVTQTPKHLITATGQRVTLRCSPRSGDLSVYWYQQSLDQGLQFLIQYYNGEERAKGNILERFSAQQFPDLHSELNLSSLELGDSALYFCASSESEPPHRGGTDTQYFGPGTRLTVL.

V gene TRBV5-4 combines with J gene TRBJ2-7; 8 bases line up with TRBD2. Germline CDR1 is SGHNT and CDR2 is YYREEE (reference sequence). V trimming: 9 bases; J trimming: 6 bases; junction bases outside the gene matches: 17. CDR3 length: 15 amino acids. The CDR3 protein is CATNHLGGLEGEQYF. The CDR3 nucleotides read TGTGCCACCAATCACCTTGGGGGACTAGAGGGCGAGCAGTACTTC.

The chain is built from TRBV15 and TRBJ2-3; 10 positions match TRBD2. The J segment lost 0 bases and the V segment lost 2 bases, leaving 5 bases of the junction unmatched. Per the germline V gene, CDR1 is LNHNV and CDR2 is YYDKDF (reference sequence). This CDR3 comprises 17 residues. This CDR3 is CATSRYGLAVSTDTQYF. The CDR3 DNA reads TGTGCCACCAGCAGATATGGACTAGCGGTTAGCACAGATACGCAGTATTTT. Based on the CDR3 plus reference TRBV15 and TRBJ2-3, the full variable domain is DAMVIQNPRYQVTQFGKPVTLSCSQTLNHNVMYWYQQKSSQAPKLLFHYYDKDFNNEADTPDNFQSRRPNTSFCFLDIRSPGLGDTAMYLCATSRYGLAVSTDTQYFGPGTRLTVL.

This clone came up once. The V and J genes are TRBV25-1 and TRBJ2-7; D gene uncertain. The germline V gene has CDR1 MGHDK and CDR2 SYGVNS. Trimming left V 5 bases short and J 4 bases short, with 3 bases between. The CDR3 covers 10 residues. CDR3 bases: TGTGCCAGCAGTCGGTACGAGCAGTACTTC. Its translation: CASSRYEQYF.

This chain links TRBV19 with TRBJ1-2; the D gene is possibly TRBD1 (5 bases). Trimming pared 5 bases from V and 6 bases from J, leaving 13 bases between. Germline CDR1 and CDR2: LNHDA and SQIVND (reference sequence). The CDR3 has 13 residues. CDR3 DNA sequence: TGTGCCAGTAGTCAGGGTATACAGAATGGCTACACCTTC. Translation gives CASSQGIQNGYTF.

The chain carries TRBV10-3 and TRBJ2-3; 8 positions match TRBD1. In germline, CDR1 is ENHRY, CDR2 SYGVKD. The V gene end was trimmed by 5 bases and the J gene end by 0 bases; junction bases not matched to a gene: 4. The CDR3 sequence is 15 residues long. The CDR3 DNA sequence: TGTGCCATCAGTAACGACAGGGGTAGCACAGATACGCAGTATTTT. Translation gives CAISNDRGSTDTQYF.

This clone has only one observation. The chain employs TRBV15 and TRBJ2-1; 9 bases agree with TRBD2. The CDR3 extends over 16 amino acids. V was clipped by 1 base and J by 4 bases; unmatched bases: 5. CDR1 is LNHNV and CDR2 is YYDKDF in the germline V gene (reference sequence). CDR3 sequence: CATSRAASGAYNEQFF. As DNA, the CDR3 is TGTGCCACCAGCAGAGCCGCTAGCGGGGCTTACAATGAGCAGTTCTTC.

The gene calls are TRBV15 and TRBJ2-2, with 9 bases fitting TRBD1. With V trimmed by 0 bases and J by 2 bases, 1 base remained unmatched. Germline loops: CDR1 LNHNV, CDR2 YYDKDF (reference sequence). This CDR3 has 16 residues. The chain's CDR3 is CATSRETGGNTGELFF. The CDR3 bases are TGTGCCACCAGCAGAGAAACAGGGGGCAACACCGGGGAGCTGTTTTTT.

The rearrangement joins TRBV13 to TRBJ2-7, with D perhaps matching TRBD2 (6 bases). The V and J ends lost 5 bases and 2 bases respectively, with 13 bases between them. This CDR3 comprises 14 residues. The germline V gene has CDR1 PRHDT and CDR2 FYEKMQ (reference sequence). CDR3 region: CASSRAGGTYEQYF. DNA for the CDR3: TGTGCCAGCAGCCGAGCGGGTGGTACCTACGAGCAGTACTTC.

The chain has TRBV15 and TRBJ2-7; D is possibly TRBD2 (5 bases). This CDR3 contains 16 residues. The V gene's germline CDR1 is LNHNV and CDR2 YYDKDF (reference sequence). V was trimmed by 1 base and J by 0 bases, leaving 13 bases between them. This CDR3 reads CATSRVRGPLSYEQYF. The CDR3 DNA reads TGTGCCACCAGCAGAGTTCGCGGGCCCCTCTCCTACGAGCAGTACTTC.

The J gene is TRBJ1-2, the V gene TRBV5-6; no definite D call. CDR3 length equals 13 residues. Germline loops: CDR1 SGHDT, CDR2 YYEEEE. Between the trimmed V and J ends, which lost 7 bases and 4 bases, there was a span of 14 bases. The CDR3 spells CASRPAVSYGYTF. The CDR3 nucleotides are TGTGCCAGCCGCCCTGCAGTATCCTATGGCTACACCTTC. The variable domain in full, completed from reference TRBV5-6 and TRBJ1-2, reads DAGVTQSPTHLIKTRGQQVTLRCSPKSGHDTVSWYQQALGQGPQFIFQYYEEEERQRGNFPDRFSGHQFPNYSSELNVNALLLGDSALYLCASRPAVSYGYTFGSGTRLTVV.

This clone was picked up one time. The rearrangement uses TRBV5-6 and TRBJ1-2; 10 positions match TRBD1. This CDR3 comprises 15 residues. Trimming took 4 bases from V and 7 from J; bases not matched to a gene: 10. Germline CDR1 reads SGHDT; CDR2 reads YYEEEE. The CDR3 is CASSPTVTGGSGYTF. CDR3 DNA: TGTGCCAGCAGCCCGACTGTGACAGGGGGCTCTGGCTACACCTTC.

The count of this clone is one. The CDR3 reads CASSQDRMPRKTPYEQYF. The CDR3 DNA is TGCGCCAGCAGCCAAGATAGGATGCCCAGGAAAACCCCCTACGAGCAGTACTTC. The genes are TRBV4-1 and TRBJ2-7; D gene ambiguous. This CDR3 has 18 residues. Deletions cut 0 bases from V and 2 bases from J, with 20 bases between. From germline, CDR1 is MGHRA and CDR2 YSYEKL.

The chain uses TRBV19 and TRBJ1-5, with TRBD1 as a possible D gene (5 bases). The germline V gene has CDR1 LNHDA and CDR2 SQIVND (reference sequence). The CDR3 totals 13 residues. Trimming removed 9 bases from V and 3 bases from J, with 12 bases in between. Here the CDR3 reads CASIGTINQPQHF. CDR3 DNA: TGTGCCAGCATCGGGACTATCAATCAGCCCCAGCATTTT.

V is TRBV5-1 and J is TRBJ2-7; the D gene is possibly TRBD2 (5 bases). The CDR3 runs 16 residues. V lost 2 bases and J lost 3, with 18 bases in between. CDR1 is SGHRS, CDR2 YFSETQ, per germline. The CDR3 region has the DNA TGCGCCAGCAGCTTCTTCGGGCCTGAGGGCGACTACGAGCAGTACTTC. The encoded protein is CASSFFGPEGDYEQYF. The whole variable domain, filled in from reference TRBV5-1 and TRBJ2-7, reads KAGVTQTPRYLIKTRGQQVTLSCSPISGHRSVSWYQQTPGQGLQFLFEYFSETQRNKGNFPGRFSGRQFSNSRSEMNVSTLELGDSALYLCASSFFGPEGDYEQYFGPGTRLTVT.

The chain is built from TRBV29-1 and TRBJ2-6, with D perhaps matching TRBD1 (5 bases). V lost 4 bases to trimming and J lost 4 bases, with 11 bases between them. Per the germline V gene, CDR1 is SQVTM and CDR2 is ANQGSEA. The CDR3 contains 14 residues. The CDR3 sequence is CSVAPDIGANVLTF. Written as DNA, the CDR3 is TGCAGCGTTGCGCCGGACATCGGGGCCAACGTCCTGACTTTC.